This TCR beta chain is drawn from a study of cytotoxic CD8 clonotypes in ibrutinib-treated CLL. Some clones are missing from TCRdb's copy, which holds only in-frame ones; the method was immunoSEQ multiplex PCR. This sample has over 140,000 clones, with over 75% found just once. The length of the CDR3 is 16 residues. Germline CDR1 reads SNHLY; CDR2 reads FYNNEI. V trimming: 7 bases; J trimming: 2 bases; junction bases outside the gene matches: 10. The starting material was PBMCs, obtained after 36 months of ibrutinib treatment. The chain links TRBV2 to TRBJ2-7; 11 bases line up with TRBD2. The sequence was collected from a human donor with chronic lymphocytic leukemia. DNA of the CDR3: TGTGCCAGCACTCACACGGGACTAGCGGCAACCTACGAGCAGTACTTC. The encoded protein is CASTHTGLAATYEQYF.